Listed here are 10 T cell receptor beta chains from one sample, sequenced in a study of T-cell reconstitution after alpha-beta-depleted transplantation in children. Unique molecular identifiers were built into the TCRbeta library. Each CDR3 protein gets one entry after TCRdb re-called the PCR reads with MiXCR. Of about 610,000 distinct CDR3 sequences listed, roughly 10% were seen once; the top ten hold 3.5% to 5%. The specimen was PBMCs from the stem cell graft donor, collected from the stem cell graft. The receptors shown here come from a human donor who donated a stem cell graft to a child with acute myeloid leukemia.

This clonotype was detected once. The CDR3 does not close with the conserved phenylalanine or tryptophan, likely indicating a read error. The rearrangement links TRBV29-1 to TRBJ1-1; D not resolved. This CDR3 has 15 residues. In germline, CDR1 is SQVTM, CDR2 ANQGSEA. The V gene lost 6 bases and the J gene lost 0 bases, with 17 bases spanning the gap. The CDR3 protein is CSVKMDGFMNTEAFC. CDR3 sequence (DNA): TGCAGCGTAAAAATGGACGGGTTTATGAACACTGAAGCTTTCTGT.

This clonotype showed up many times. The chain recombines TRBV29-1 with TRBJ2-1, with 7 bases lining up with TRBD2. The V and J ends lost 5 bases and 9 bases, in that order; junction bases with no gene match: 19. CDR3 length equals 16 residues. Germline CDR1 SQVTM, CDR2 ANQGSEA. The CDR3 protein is CSVLLWVGGSEGEQFF. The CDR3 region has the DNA TGCAGCGTTCTCCTCTGGGTGGGAGGGTCGGAGGGTGAGCAGTTCTTC.

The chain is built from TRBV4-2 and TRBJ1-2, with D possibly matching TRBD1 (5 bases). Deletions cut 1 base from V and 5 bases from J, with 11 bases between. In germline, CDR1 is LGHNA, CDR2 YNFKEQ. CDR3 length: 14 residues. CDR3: CASSQAQDPYGYTF. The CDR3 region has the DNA TGTGCCAGCAGCCAAGCACAGGATCCGTATGGCTACACCTTC.

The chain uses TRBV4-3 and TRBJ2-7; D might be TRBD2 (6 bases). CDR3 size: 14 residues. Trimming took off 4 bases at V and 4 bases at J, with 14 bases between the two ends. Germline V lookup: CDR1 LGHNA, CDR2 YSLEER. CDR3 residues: CASSLKVGGYEQYF. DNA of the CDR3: TGCGCCAGCAGCCTTAAAGTCGGGGGTTACGAGCAGTACTTC.

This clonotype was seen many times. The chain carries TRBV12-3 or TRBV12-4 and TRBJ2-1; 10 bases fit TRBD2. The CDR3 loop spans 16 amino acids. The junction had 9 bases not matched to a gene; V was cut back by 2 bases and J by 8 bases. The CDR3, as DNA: TGTGCCAGCAGTTTAACTAGCGGGAATTACCCACATGAGCAGTTCTTC. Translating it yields CASSLTSGNYPHEQFF.

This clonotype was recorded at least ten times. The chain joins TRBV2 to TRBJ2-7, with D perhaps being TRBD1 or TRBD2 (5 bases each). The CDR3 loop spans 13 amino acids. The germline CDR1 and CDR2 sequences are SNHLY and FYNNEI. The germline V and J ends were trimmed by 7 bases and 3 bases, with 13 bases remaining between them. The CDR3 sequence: CASKGRLIYEQYF. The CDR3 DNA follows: TGTGCCAGCAAGGGACGGTTGATCTACGAGCAGTACTTC.

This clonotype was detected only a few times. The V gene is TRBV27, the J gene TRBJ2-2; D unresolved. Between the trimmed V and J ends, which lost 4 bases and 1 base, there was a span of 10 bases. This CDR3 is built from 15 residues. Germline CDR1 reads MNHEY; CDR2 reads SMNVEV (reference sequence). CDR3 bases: TGTGCCAGCAGTTGGAACACCTTGAACACCGGGGAGCTGTTTTTT. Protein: CASSWNTLNTGELFF.

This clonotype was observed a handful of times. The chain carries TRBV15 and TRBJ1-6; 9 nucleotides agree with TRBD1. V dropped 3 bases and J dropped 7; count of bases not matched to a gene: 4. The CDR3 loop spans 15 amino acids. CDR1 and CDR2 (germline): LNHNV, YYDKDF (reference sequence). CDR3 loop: CATSRGTGLNSPLHF. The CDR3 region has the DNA TGTGCCACCAGCAGGGGGACAGGGCTAAATTCACCCCTCCACTTT. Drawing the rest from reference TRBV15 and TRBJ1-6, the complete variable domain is DAMVIQNPRYQVTQFGKPVTLSCSQTLNHNVMYWYQQKSSQAPKLLFHYYDKDFNNEADTPDNFQSRRPNTSFCFLDIRSPGLGDTAMYLCATSRGTGLNSPLHFGNGTRLTVT.

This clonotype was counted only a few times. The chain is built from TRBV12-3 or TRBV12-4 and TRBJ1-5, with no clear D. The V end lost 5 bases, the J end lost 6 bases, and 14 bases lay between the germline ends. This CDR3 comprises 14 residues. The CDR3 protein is CASSTGGSIQPQHF. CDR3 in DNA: TGTGCCAGCAGTACCGGAGGGAGTATTCAGCCCCAGCATTTT.

DNA of the CDR3: TGTGCCAGCATGAGGGAGGGAGTGGACACCGGGGAGCTGTTTTTT. It is translated as CASMREGVDTGELFF. This chain uses TRBV6-4 with TRBJ2-2; 7 nucleotides align to TRBD2. CDR1 MRHNA and CDR2 SNTAGT come from the germline V gene. The CDR3 has 15 amino acids. The trim removed 7 bases at V and 3 bases at J, leaving 8 bases unmatched.